Shown below are 25 T cell receptor beta chains from a single sample sequenced in a study of blood T cell repertoires in COVID-19. The repertoire was sequenced with immunoSEQ multiplex PCR; TCRdb's copy has only in-frame clones and lacks some. The sample has approximately 330,000 clones, about 91% seen once; the top ten hold approximately 9.4%. The specimen was peripheral blood. The origin of the receptors is a man aged 30 to 39 with COVID-19, enrolled during active disease.

This rearrangement joins TRBV27 to TRBJ1-2, with D uncertain. Germline V lookup: CDR1 MNHEY, CDR2 SMNVEV (reference sequence). With 4 bases removed from V and 8 bases from J, the gap between germline ends came to 17 bases. The CDR3 loop spans 14 amino acids. The CDR3 here is CASSSAPSLKGYTF. CDR3 bases: TGTGCCAGCAGTTCCGCCCCGTCCCTAAAAGGCTACACCTTC.

V usage is TRBV5-4 and J usage is TRBJ2-7; perhaps TRBD2 as D (5 bases). Between the trimmed V and J ends, which lost 0 bases and 1 base, there was a span of 8 bases. The germline gives CDR1 SGHNT, CDR2 YYREEE (reference sequence). The CDR3 is 14 amino acids. CDR3: CASSLGQRSYEQYF. The CDR3 DNA reads TGTGCCAGCAGCTTGGGTCAGCGGTCCTACGAGCAGTACTTC.

As regards this clone: At the DNA level, this CDR3 is encoded by other sequences in the same sample as well. This sequence joins TRBV19 and TRBJ2-6; 11 bases are shared with TRBD1. Germline CDR1 LNHDA, CDR2 SQIVND (reference sequence). The CDR3 spans 17 residues. V was clipped by 8 bases and J by 4 bases; unmatched bases: 10. CDR3 nucleotide sequence: TGTGCCAGTCGGCACGGGACAGGGGGGCGGGGGGCCAACGTCCTGACTTTC. Translated, it gives CASRHGTGGRGANVLTF.

The chain links TRBV6-2 or TRBV6-3 to TRBJ2-7, with unresolved D. Trimming left V 0 bases short and J 6 bases short, with 3 bases between. From germline, CDR1 is MNHEY and CDR2 SVGEGT. The CDR3 runs to 11 residues. The CDR3 loop reads CASSYSGEQYF. CDR3 DNA sequence: TGTGCCAGCAGTTACTCCGGCGAGCAGTACTTC.

The CDR3 loop is CAVQQGRNTEAFF. The CDR3 DNA follows: TGTGCCGTACAACAGGGGAGGAACACTGAAGCTTTCTTT. The J gene is TRBJ1-1, the V gene TRBV10-3; 7 bases are shared with TRBD1. In germline, CDR1 is ENHRY, CDR2 SYGVKD. The CDR3 spans 13 residues. Losses at the gene ends were 11 bases for V and 1 base for J; bases not matched to a gene: 7.

This sequence joins TRBV7-9 and TRBJ1-5; no definite D call. The CDR3 runs 13 residues. V was shortened by 3 bases and J by 7 bases, with 10 bases between the two germline ends. Germline-derived CDR1 and CDR2 are SEHNR and FQNEAQ (reference sequence). CDR3 sequence reads: CASSFSPGQPQHF. DNA of the CDR3: TGTGCCAGCAGCTTCTCGCCGGGGCAGCCCCAGCATTTT.

This rearrangement joins TRBV24-1 to TRBJ2-1; TRBD1 agrees at 7 bases. The CDR3 is 15 residues long. V trimming: 9 bases; J trimming: 6 bases; junction bases outside the gene matches: 13. Germline V lookup: CDR1 KGHDR, CDR2 SFDVKD. The CDR3 DNA is TGTGCCACCCAAATCGGGACAGCCTACGGCAATGAGCAGTTCTTC. This sequence encodes CATQIGTAYGNEQFF.

The chain carries TRBV5-1 and TRBJ1-2, with D unclear. There are 12 residues in the CDR3. Looked up from germline, CDR1 is SGHRS and CDR2 is YFSETQ. V was trimmed by 3 bases and J by 7 bases, leaving 10 bases between them. CDR3 amino acids: CASSSPHGGYTF. The CDR3 bases are TGCGCCAGCAGCTCGCCCCACGGTGGCTACACCTTC.

The gene calls are TRBV4-3 and TRBJ2-7; 9 bases line up with TRBD1. Trimming cost V 4 bases and J 3 bases; bases outside gene matches: 4. This CDR3 is 14 amino acids long. Germline V gene sequence: CDR1 LGHNA, CDR2 YSLEER. The DNA of the CDR3 is TGCGCCAGCAGCCCGGGACAGGGAGTCTACGAGCAGTACTTC. It translates to CASSPGQGVYEQYF.

The chain combines TRBV9 with TRBJ2-1; TRBD1 is a possible D gene (5 bases). Trimming removed 2 bases at V and 8 bases at J, with 11 bases between. Germline assignment: CDR1 SGDLS and CDR2 YYNGEE. This CDR3 region has 13 residues. The CDR3 DNA reads as TGTGCCAGCAGCGTCCGACAGAGCGATGAGCAGTTCTTC. It translates to CASSVRQSDEQFF.

The genes are TRBV5-1 and TRBJ1-1; 9 bases are a match to TRBD1. The germline V gene encodes CDR1 SGHRS and CDR2 YFSETQ. V trimming: 3 bases; J trimming: 0 bases; junction bases outside the gene matches: 9. This CDR3 is built from 17 residues. In DNA, the CDR3 is TGCGCCAGCAGCTCGGGACAGGGTGCGGGCATGAACACTGAAGCTTTCTTT. Translation gives CASSSGQGAGMNTEAFF.

This clone came up once. This chain uses TRBV6-2 or TRBV6-3 with TRBJ2-5, with a possible D match to TRBD1 (6 bases). The CDR3 sequence is 13 residues long. Trimming pared 6 bases from V and 5 bases from J, leaving 13 bases between. Germline values: CDR1 MNHEY, CDR2 SVGEGT. Here the CDR3 DNA reads TGTGCCAGCAGCAAGGGGGAGTGGGAGACCCAGTACTTC. Its translation: CASSKGEWETQYF.

V gene TRBV7-9 combines with J gene TRBJ2-7; no reliable D call. CDR1 and CDR2 (germline): SEHNR, FQNEAQ (reference sequence). This CDR3 is built from 13 residues. V was trimmed by 3 bases and J by 0 bases, leaving 6 bases between them. The DNA of the CDR3 is TGTGCCAGCAGCTTGGTTAGCTCCTACGAGCAGTACTTC. Protein: CASSLVSSYEQYF. The complete variable domain, with remaining parts taken from reference TRBV7-9 and TRBJ2-7, reads DTGVSQNPRHKITKRGQNVTFRCDPISEHNRLYWYRQTLGQGPEFLTYFQNEAQLEKSRLLSDRFSAERPKGSFSTLEIQRTEQGDSAMYLCASSLVSSYEQYFGPGTRLTVT.

The chain uses TRBV11-3 and TRBJ2-3, with TRBD1 matching 7 bases. CDR3 length equals 16 residues. Germline V gives CDR1 SGHNT, CDR2 YENEEA. Trimming took 5 bases from V and 4 from J; bases not matched to a gene: 12. The CDR3 DNA sequence: TGTGCCAGCAGCCCCCGACAGGGCCACTTGGCAGATACGCAGTATTTT. Translation gives CASSPRQGHLADTQYF.

The chain is built from TRBV5-1 and TRBJ2-3; D is ambiguous. The germline gives CDR1 SGHRS, CDR2 YFSETQ. V was pared by 4 bases and J by 0 bases, with 9 bases between. The CDR3 has 14 residues. The CDR3 region has the DNA TGCGCCAGCAGCGTGCAACTGAGCACAGATACGCAGTATTTT. Its translation: CASSVQLSTDTQYF.

The J gene is TRBJ2-7, the V gene TRBV7-9; D is unclear. There are 11 residues in the CDR3. The ends were cut back, 5 bases at V and 2 bases at J, with 4 bases in the middle. CDR1 is SEHNR, CDR2 FQNEAQ, per germline (reference sequence). CDR3: CASSQAYEQYF. For the CDR3, the DNA is TGTGCCAGCAGCCAGGCCTACGAGCAGTACTTC.

This chain connects TRBV21-1 to TRBJ1-2; the DNA was not used to check the table's D call, TRBD1. TRBV21-1 is classified as a pseudogene. CDR3 size: 12 residues. The CDR3 here is CASSYGPYGYTF. CDR3 nucleotides: TGTGCCAGCAGCTATGGGCCCTATGGCTACACCTTC.

Only one count was recorded for this clone. This rearrangement joins TRBV28 to TRBJ1-2, with 7 bases aligning to TRBD1. This CDR3 is built from 14 residues. The germline gives CDR1 MDHEN, CDR2 SYDVKM. Trimming cost V 7 bases and J 5 bases; bases outside gene matches: 10. The CDR3 DNA reads TGTGCCAGCAACGAGAACAGGGGTGGGTATGGCTACACCTTC. This translates into CASNENRGGYGYTF.

Written as DNA, the CDR3 is TGTGCCAGCAGCTCAAGCCCCGGGACTGCCTATGAGCAGTTCTTC. Its translation is CASSSSPGTAYEQFF. The V and J genes are TRBV7-2 and TRBJ2-1; maybe TRBD2 (6 bases). This CDR3 has 15 amino acids. The V end lost 4 bases, the J end lost 8 bases, and 18 bases lay between the germline ends. Germline V gives CDR1 SGHTA, CDR2 FQGNSA.

This chain uses TRBV13 with TRBJ2-2, with D perhaps matching TRBD1 (6 bases). Germline loops: CDR1 PRHDT, CDR2 FYEKMQ (reference sequence). The CDR3 totals 16 residues. V lost 3 bases to trimming and J lost 2 bases, with 13 bases between them. For the CDR3, the DNA is TGTGCCAGCAGCTTCTCAAGGGGGATCAACACCGGGGAGCTGTTTTTT. This codes for CASSFSRGINTGELFF.

This clone was counted only a few times. The rearrangement uses TRBV19 and TRBJ1-1, with D unresolved. Per germline, CDR1 LNHDA and CDR2 SQIVND (reference sequence). The CDR3 spans 14 residues. Trimming shortened V by 8 bases and J by 0 bases, and 13 bases separated the two germline ends. CDR3 in DNA: TGTGCCAGTTCACCCGACTTTATGAACACTGAAGCTTTCTTT. This gives the protein CASSPDFMNTEAFF.

J is TRBJ2-5 and V is TRBV10-2; 11 nucleotides line up with TRBD1. With V trimmed by 2 bases and J by 5 bases, 4 bases remained unmatched. The germline CDR1 and CDR2 sequences are WSHSY and SAAADI. The length of the CDR3 is 15 residues. The CDR3 DNA follows: TGCGCCAGCAGTGAGGGACAGGGGGCTGGGGAGACCCAGTACTTC. Translating gives CASSEGQGAGETQYF.

The CDR3 protein is CASGPPPPGTGNGYTF. CDR3 sequence (DNA): TGTGCTAGTGGTCCCCCCCCACCCGGGACAGGGAATGGCTACACCTTC. This rearrangement joins TRBV12-5 to TRBJ1-2; 9 nucleotides agree with TRBD1. The germline V gene has CDR1 LGHNT and CDR2 FRNRAP. V trimming: 5 bases; J trimming: 6 bases; junction bases outside the gene matches: 13. This CDR3 has 16 amino acids.

This rearrangement joins TRBV6-5 to TRBJ1-2; maybe TRBD1 (5 bases). V shed 4 bases and J shed 4 bases, with 10 bases lying between them. The germline V gene has CDR1 MNHEY and CDR2 SVGAGI. CDR3 length: 13 residues. Written as DNA, the CDR3 is TGTGCCAGCAGTTTAGACAGAGGCTATGGCTACACCTTC. Translated: CASSLDRGYGYTF.

The chain is built from TRBV4-1 and TRBJ1-1; maybe TRBD1 (5 bases). The V gene's germline CDR1 is MGHRA and CDR2 YSYEKL. V lost 1 base, J lost 2 bases, and 17 bases lay in between. The CDR3 covers 17 residues. CDR3 sequence reads: CASSQARVLELNTEAFF. The CDR3 bases are TGCGCCAGCAGCCAAGCCAGGGTTTTGGAGCTCAACACTGAAGCTTTCTTT.